The 10 T cell receptor beta chains presented below share a single source sample, sequenced in a study of monozygotic twins with inflammatory bowel disease. TCRdb reprocessed the 5' RACE reads, keeping one entry per CDR3 protein, no DNA. This sample's table reports about 210,000 distinct CDR3 sequences. Sequencing was carried out using blood. These receptors all stem from a human donor with ulcerative colitis or Crohn's disease, or a healthy co-twin of an affected twin (not recorded which).

The chain joins TRBV20-1 to TRBJ2-7. CDR3 length: 13 amino acids. From germline, CDR1 is DFQATT and CDR2 SNEGSKA (reference sequence). CDR3 amino acids: CSATGSNTYEQYF.

The J gene is TRBJ1-5, the V gene TRBV3-1; TCRdb proposes TRBD1, but this gene call is untestable without DNA. The CDR3 spans 15 residues. Germline CDR1 and CDR2: LGHDT and YNNKEL (reference sequence). CDR3 region: CASSQDLSGGWPQHF. Full variable domain (rest looked up from reference TRBV3-1 and TRBJ1-5): DTAVSQTPKYLVTQMGNDKSIKCEQNLGHDTMYWYKQDSKKFLKIMFSYNNKELIINETVPNRFSPKSPDKAHLNLHINSLELGDSAVYFCASSQDLSGGWPQHFGDGTRLSIL.

This chain uses TRBV28 with TRBJ2-5; TCRdb calls TRBD1, which cannot be checked without DNA. The CDR3 length is 14 residues. In germline, CDR1 is MDHEN, CDR2 SYDVKM. The CDR3 loop is CASTESRGVETQYF.

The V and J genes are TRBV5-1 and TRBJ2-6; as DNA is missing, the TRBD1 call by TCRdb cannot be tested. The germline V gene encodes CDR1 SGHRS and CDR2 YFSETQ. CDR3 length: 17 amino acids. The CDR3 spells CASSPETGGTGANVLTF.

The chain has TRBV5-1 and TRBJ1-2; as DNA is missing, the TRBD1 call by TCRdb cannot be tested. The CDR3 extends over 12 amino acids. Germline lookup yields CDR1 SGHRS and CDR2 YFSETQ. CDR3 amino acids: CASSSAGGGYTF.

CDR3 sequence reads: CASSSGQEMDTQYF. V gene TRBV5-1 combines with J gene TRBJ2-3. CDR1 is SGHRS and CDR2 is YFSETQ in the germline V gene. The CDR3 is 14 amino acids.

This chain connects TRBV5-1 to TRBJ2-7; the D call from TCRdb, TRBD2, cannot be confirmed without DNA. Germline V gene sequence: CDR1 SGHRS, CDR2 YFSETQ. This CDR3 comprises 15 residues. The CDR3: CASSQLAGGTYEQYF.

The V call is TRBV5-8, the J call TRBJ2-7; TCRdb's D call of TRBD1 is untestable without DNA. This CDR3 contains 15 residues. Germline V gives CDR1 SGHTS, CDR2 YDEGEE. This chain's CDR3 is CASSLFRDGIYEQYF.

V and J are TRBV7-9 and TRBJ1-6; TCRdb picks TRBD1, but there is no DNA to check that call. Germline CDR1 reads SEHNR; CDR2 reads FQNEAQ (reference sequence). The CDR3 runs to 14 residues. Here the CDR3 reads CASSLPRGDSPLHF.

J is TRBJ2-2 and V is TRBV5-1. Germline values: CDR1 SGHRS, CDR2 YFSETQ. This CDR3 region has 15 residues. The CDR3 region is CASSFLAGSGGELFF.